Listed below are T cell receptor beta chains from one sample, sequenced in a study of shared clonotypes between healthy human individuals. Produced via immunoSEQ multiplex PCR; TCRdb's table is partial and in-frame only. The table records under 350,000 clones, roughly 84% of them present only once. Sequencing was done on a sample of memory CD8+ T cells sorted from blood. These TCRs come from a man between 18 and 29 years old in good health. Each CDR3 is given with its conserved first and last residue. The order of the fields is clone size, D gene, V gene, J gene, CDR3 protein, CDR3 DNA. D genes are given only for firm matches. A row's size may be missing; if present it is once, few, many or a size class.

size: -
D: -
V: TRBV6-1
J: TRBJ1-1
CDR3: CASSEAGNTEAFF
DNA: TGTGCCAGCAGTGAAGCGGGGAACACTGAAGCTTTCTTT

size: -
D: -
V: TRBV2
J: TRBJ1-5
CDR3: CASSDGGGNQPQHF
DNA: TGTGCCAGCAGTGACGGGGGCGGTAATCAGCCCCAGCATTTT

size: -
D: -
V: TRBV4-1
J: TRBJ1-2
CDR3: CASSQEWSGNGYTF
DNA: TGCGCCAGCAGCCAAGAGTGGTCAGGGAATGGCTACACCTTC

size: -
D: -
V: TRBV11-2
J: TRBJ2-1
CDR3: CASNGTRRNEQFF
DNA: TGTGCCAGCAACGGTACTCGTAGGAATGAGCAGTTCTTC

size: -
D: TRBD1
V: TRBV6-1
J: TRBJ2-7
CDR3: CASRTGTGGDEQYF
DNA: TGTGCCAGCAGAACCGGGACAGGGGGTGACGAGCAGTACTTC

size: -
D: -
V: TRBV7-9
J: TRBJ2-7
CDR3: CASSSEWLAGQYEQYF
DNA: TGTGCCAGCAGCTCCGAGTGGTTGGCGGGACAATACGAGCAGTACTTC

size: -
D: -
V: TRBV11-2
J: TRBJ1-2
CDR3: CASSLDNPGRRLNYGYTF
DNA: TGTGCCAGCAGCTTAGATAATCCGGGCAGGAGACTTAACTATGGCTACACCTTC

size: -
D: -
V: TRBV6-5
J: TRBJ1-3
CDR3: CASRPQILSGNTIYF
DNA: TGTGCCAGCAGGCCCCAGATCCTCTCTGGAAACACCATATATTTT

size: once
D: -
V: TRBV10-1
J: TRBJ1-1
CDR3: CASSDGPGDTEAFF
DNA: TGCGCCAGCAGTGATGGGCCCGGGGACACTGAAGCTTTCTTT

size: -
D: TRBD1
V: TRBV29-1
J: TRBJ2-7
CDR3: CSVDEGTGSYEQYF
DNA: TGCAGCGTGGATGAGGGGACAGGGTCCTACGAGCAGTACTTC

size: -
D: -
V: TRBV7-8
J: TRBJ1-1
CDR3: CASSLGGGTEAFF
DNA: TGTGCCAGCAGCTTAGGCGGGGGGACTGAAGCTTTCTTT

size: -
D: -
V: TRBV25-1
J: TRBJ2-3
CDR3: CASSLQGTGRTDTQYF
DNA: TGTGCCAGCAGTCTCCAGGGGACGGGAAGGACAGATACGCAGTATTTT

size: -
D: -
V: TRBV6-5
J: TRBJ2-3
CDR3: CASSYRGFITDTQYF
DNA: TGTGCCAGCAGTTACAGGGGGTTTATCACAGATACGCAGTATTTT

size: -
D: TRBD2
V: TRBV7-2
J: TRBJ2-7
CDR3: CASSFLEREEHEQYF
DNA: TGTGCCAGCAGCTTCCTTGAGCGGGAGGAACACGAGCAGTACTTC

size: -
D: TRBD1
V: TRBV29-1
J: TRBJ2-7
CDR3: CSVEGTGLYEQYF
DNA: TGCAGCGTTGAAGGGACAGGGTTATACGAGCAGTACTTC

size: once
D: -
V: TRBV30
J: TRBJ1-1
CDR3: CAWSAIQGWAEAFF
DNA: TGTGCCTGGAGTGCGATACAGGGATGGGCTGAAGCTTTCTTT

size: -
D: -
V: TRBV2
J: TRBJ2-2
CDR3: CASSEGVSGELFF
DNA: TGTGCCAGCAGTGAAGGCGTCTCAGGGGAGCTGTTTTTT

size: -
D: TRBD1
V: TRBV11-1
J: TRBJ2-7
CDR3: CASSPGQGPYEQYF
DNA: TGTGCCAGCAGCCCGGGACAGGGACCCTACGAGCAGTACTTC

size: -
D: -
V: TRBV7-2
J: TRBJ1-1
CDR3: CASSLGGGLGAFF
DNA: TGTGCCAGCAGTTTAGGGGGAGGCCTGGGAGCTTTCTTT

size: -
D: TRBD2
V: TRBV29-1
J: TRBJ2-2
CDR3: CSVEPLAGVDTGELFF
DNA: TGCAGCGTTGAACCTCTAGCGGGAGTCGACACCGGGGAGCTGTTTTTT

size: -
D: -
V: TRBV4-1
J: TRBJ1-5
CDR3: CASSHQWDQPQHF
DNA: TGCGCCAGCAGCCACCAGTGGGATCAGCCCCAGCATTTT

size: -
D: -
V: TRBV27
J: TRBJ2-7
CDR3: CASRAGWTTEQYF
DNA: TGTGCCAGCAGGGCAGGGTGGACCACCGAGCAGTACTTC

size: -
D: -
V: TRBV27
J: TRBJ1-5
CDR3: CASSPGVYSNQPQHF
DNA: TGTGCCAGCAGCCCAGGGGTGTATAGCAATCAGCCCCAGCATTTT

size: -
D: -
V: TRBV2
J: TRBJ2-3
CDR3: CASSEPGTGTQYF
DNA: TGTGCCAGCAGTGAACCCGGCACTGGTACGCAGTATTTT

size: -
D: TRBD1
V: TRBV27
J: TRBJ2-1
CDR3: CASSSLSFKTGSSYNEQFF
DNA: TGTGCCAGCAGTTCCCTGAGTTTTAAGACAGGGAGCTCCTACAATGAGCAGTTCTTC